The rows below give T cell receptor beta chains drawn from one sample of a study of blood T cell repertoires in COVID-19. Using immunoSEQ multiplex PCR, the repertoire was profiled, and TCRdb retains in-frame clones only, with some absent. The data contain just under 250,000 clones, around 85% of them singletons. Sequenced material: peripheral blood. The receptors originated from a woman in her thirties who had recovered from COVID-19. Both conserved end residues are part of each CDR3. The D gene is left open where the match is weak. The size field is filled for only some rows; it gives once, few, many or a size class.

few,TRBV7-9,.,TRBJ2-7,CASTPGGRGYEQYF,TGTGCCAGCACTCCCGGCGGCAGGGGCTACGAGCAGTACTTC
.,TRBV3-1/TRBV3-2,.,TRBJ2-3,CASSQLGGLTDTQYF,TGTGCCAGCAGCCAACTCGGGGGGCTCACAGATACGCAGTATTTT
.,TRBV19,TRBD2,TRBJ2-5,CATGLAGGETQYF,TGTGCCACGGGACTAGCGGGGGGAGAGACCCAGTACTTC
.,TRBV6-5,.,TRBJ2-2,CASISGSGGAGELFF,TGTGCCAGCATATCTGGCTCCGGAGGGGCCGGGGAGCTGTTTTTT
.,TRBV18,.,TRBJ1-3,CASSPPSGNTIYF,TGTGCCAGCTCACCACCGAGTGGAAACACCATATATTTT
.,TRBV5-6,.,TRBJ1-5,CASSFGVGSNQPQHF,TGTGCCAGCAGCTTCGGGGTAGGAAGCAATCAGCCCCAGCATTTT
.,TRBV5-1,TRBD2,TRBJ2-1,CASSGRGTSGRSYNEQFF,TGCGCCAGCAGCGGCCGTGGGACTAGCGGCCGGTCCTACAATGAGCAGTTCTTC
.,TRBV18,TRBD2,TRBJ2-1,CASSPPRLAGGNEQFF,TGTGCCAGCTCACCCCCTAGACTAGCGGGGGGGAATGAGCAGTTCTTC
.,TRBV7-3,TRBD2,TRBJ2-1,CASSSLAGGYNEQFF,TGTGCCAGCAGCTCCCTAGCGGGGGGATATAATGAGCAGTTCTTC
.,TRBV3-1/TRBV3-2,.,TRBJ1-2,CASSQDWRENYGYTF,TGTGCCAGCAGCCAAGACTGGAGGGAGAACTATGGCTACACCTTC
few,TRBV19,.,TRBJ2-5,CASGQKTQETQYF,TGTGCCAGTGGACAGAAGACCCAAGAGACCCAGTACTTC
.,TRBV5-1,TRBD1,TRBJ1-2,CASSLGGQRYGYTF,TGCGCCAGCAGCTTGGGGGGACAGAGATATGGCTACACCTTC
few,TRBV6-6,TRBD1,TRBJ2-7,CASSYGTGTNEQYF,TGTGCCAGCAGTTACGGGACAGGGACTAACGAGCAGTACTTC
.,TRBV6-2/TRBV6-3,.,TRBJ2-7,CASSYSTAGTARSYEQYF,TGTGCCAGCAGTTACTCCACAGCCGGGACTGCGCGTTCCTACGAGCAGTACTTC
.,TRBV9,TRBD2,TRBJ2-5,CASSVALAGLRETQYF,TGTGCCAGCAGCGTAGCCCTAGCGGGGTTACGGGAGACCCAGTACTTC
.,TRBV7-2,TRBD2,TRBJ2-7,CASSLVSTSGSYEQYF,TGTGCCAGCAGCTTAGTATCCACTAGCGGGTCTTACGAGCAGTACTTC
.,TRBV5-6,.,TRBJ1-2,CASRAGVDGYTF,TGTGCCAGCAGGGCAGGGGTGGATGGCTACACCTTC
.,TRBV4-3,.,TRBJ1-1,CASSRVWGRGTEAFF,.
.,TRBV4-3,TRBD2,TRBJ2-2,CASSPGRGLRAGELFF,TGCGCCAGCAGCCCCGGGAGGGGTTTGAGGGCCGGGGAGCTGTTTTTT
few,TRBV5-6,TRBD1,TRBJ2-2,CASSWGTGDTGELFF,TGTGCCAGCAGCTGGGGGACAGGGGACACCGGGGAGCTGTTTTTT
.,TRBV10-1,TRBD1,TRBJ1-1,CASSALPGQGKENTEAFF,TGCGCCAGCAGTGCCCTACCGGGACAGGGGAAGGAAAACACTGAAGCTTTCTTT
.,TRBV10-3,TRBD1,TRBJ1-2,CAISDGTGTMWGYTF,TGTGCCATCAGTGACGGGACAGGGACTATGTGGGGCTACACCTTC
few,TRBV18,.,TRBJ2-2,CASSPPLLGNRLTGELFF,TGTGCCAGCTCACCACCGCTTCTGGGGAACCGACTAACCGGGGAGCTGTTTTTT
.,TRBV30,TRBD2,TRBJ2-3,CAFGLAASTDTQYF,TGTGCCTTCGGACTAGCGGCTAGCACAGATACGCAGTATTTT
.,TRBV19,TRBD1,TRBJ2-7,CASSSRTGRRYEQYF,TGTGCCAGTAGTTCCAGGACAGGGAGGCGCTACGAGCAGTACTTC
.,TRBV7-6,.,TRBJ2-6,CASSAKVDSGANVLTF,TGTGCCAGCAGCGCGAAAGTTGACTCTGGGGCCAACGTCCTGACTTTC
.,TRBV7-9,.,TRBJ1-1,CASSFQGGSTEAFF,TGTGCCAGCAGCTTTCAGGGTGGCAGCACTGAAGCTTTCTTT
.,TRBV4-1,.,TRBJ1-1,CASSQDEEGANEAFF,TGCGCCAGCAGCCAAGATGAGGAAGGGGCAAATGAAGCTTTCTTT
.,TRBV4-1,TRBD1,TRBJ1-2,CASSLTPGQGYNGYTF,TGCGCCAGCAGCCTGACCCCGGGACAGGGTTATAATGGCTACACCTTC